There are many counts of the clone carrying this T cell receptor beta chain. This record comes from a study of blood T cell repertoires in COVID-19. Study-wide background: Material from acute and convalescent COVID-19 was sourced from the United States, Italy and Spain. PBMCs, B-cell-depleted T cells, or T cells provided the cDNA or gDNA that made up the material.

The V and J ends lost 5 bases and 0 bases, in that order; junction bases with no gene match: 7. The CDR3 consists of 15 residues. Germline V gives CDR1 LNHDA, CDR2 SQIVND (reference sequence). Per the original methods: The assay estimated nucleated cells by amplifying reference gene primers. Only in-frame clones appear in the TCRdb table, and some are missing; sequencing was by immunoSEQ multiplex PCR. That table supplies the V and J calls and clone size; D and trimming were determined from the DNA. The table has 35,000 to 50,000 clones, about 91% seen once; the top ten hold approximately 4%. The rearrangement links TRBV19 to TRBJ2-7; TRBD2 matches 7 bases. The sequence came from a human donor in a cohort sampled during active COVID-19. Material for sequencing was peripheral blood. CDR3 in amino acids: CASSVTGTTSYEQYF. In DNA, the CDR3 is TGTGCCAGTAGTGTCACCGGGACTACCTCCTACGAGCAGTACTTC. Full variable domain (missing parts from reference TRBV19 and TRBJ2-7): DGGITQSPKYLFRKEGQNVTLSCEQNLNHDAMYWYRQDPGQGLRLIYYSQIVNDFQKGDIAEGYSVSREKKESFPLTVTSAQKNPTAFYLCASSVTGTTSYEQYFGPGTRLTVT.